Following are 32 T cell receptor beta chains from one sample sequenced in a study of early T cells in non-severe SARS-CoV-2 infection. TCRdb reprocessed the 5' RACE reads with MiXCR, giving one entry per CDR3 protein. The repertoire holds tens of thousands of distinct CDR3 sequences, with less than 9.5% as singletons. The source material was whole blood, sampled at baseline. These receptors all stem from an adult who was a healthcare worker with PCR-confirmed SARS-CoV-2 infection or an uninfected control (not recorded which).

V and J are TRBV5-1 and TRBJ2-7; D uncertain. Deletions cut 0 bases from V and 2 bases from J, with 15 bases between. Per the germline V gene, CDR1 is SGHRS and CDR2 is YFSETQ. CDR3 length equals 16 residues. The CDR3, as DNA: TGCGCCAGCAGCTTGGCCTTAGGTAGGGCCACCTACGAGCAGTACTTC. Translation gives CASSLALGRATYEQYF.

The chain uses TRBV5-1 and TRBJ2-3; maybe TRBD1 (5 bases). V lost 0 bases to trimming and J lost 6 bases, with 8 bases between them. Per the germline V gene, CDR1 is SGHRS and CDR2 is YFSETQ. CDR3 length: 13 residues. In DNA, the CDR3 is TGCGCCAGCAGCTTGGAATGGGGCGATACGCAGTATTTT. Residues: CASSLEWGDTQYF.

On this clonotype itself: One end of the junction does not line up with germline, which may come from a read error. This chain uses TRBV20-1 with TRBJ1-2, with 9 nucleotides matching TRBD1. Germline loops: CDR1 DFQATT, CDR2 SNEGSKA (reference sequence). This CDR3 comprises 14 residues. The DNA for the CDR3 is TGCAGTGCTCCGACCGGGACAGGGCAGAATGGCCACACCTTC. Translated: CSAPTGTGQNGHTF.

This clonotype was found many times. The genes are TRBV29-1 and TRBJ2-3; D uncertain. The CDR3 has 13 residues. Trimming shortened V by 5 bases and J by 4 bases, and 13 bases separated the two germline ends. The germline gives CDR1 SQVTM, CDR2 ANQGSEA. The CDR3 loop is CSVLGLKPDTQYF. DNA of the CDR3: TGCAGCGTTCTGGGTTTGAAACCAGATACGCAGTATTTT.

This clonotype was observed many times. The V call is TRBV13, the J call TRBJ1-2, with D hard to call. The germline V gene encodes CDR1 PRHDT and CDR2 FYEKMQ (reference sequence). V lost 1 base and J lost 8, with 11 bases in between. The CDR3 totals 13 residues. CDR3 loop: CASSLDPLGGYTF. The CDR3 DNA follows: TGTGCCAGCAGCTTAGACCCTCTTGGCGGCTACACCTTC.

In its sample, this clonotype was seen many times. J is TRBJ2-7 and V is TRBV5-5; maybe TRBD2 (5 bases). CDR3 length: 13 amino acids. Trimming shortened V by 3 bases and J by 5 bases, and 12 bases separated the two germline ends. Germline V gives CDR1 SGHKS, CDR2 YYEKEE (reference sequence). The CDR3 reads CASSWTVGDEQYF. The CDR3 DNA reads TGTGCCAGCAGCTGGACGGTCGGGGACGAGCAGTACTTC.

This sequence joins TRBV4-1 and TRBJ1-5, with D hard to call. V dropped 0 bases and J dropped 1 base, with 10 bases sitting between them. The length of the CDR3 is 16 residues. Germline lookup yields CDR1 MGHRA and CDR2 YSYEKL. This chain's CDR3 is CASSQDWARSNQPQHF. CDR3 bases: TGCGCCAGCAGCCAAGATTGGGCGCGGAGCAATCAGCCCCAGCATTTT.

The table lists this clonotype with many counts. The V and J genes are TRBV20-1 and TRBJ1-1, with 8 bases fitting TRBD1. Germline CDR1 DFQATT, CDR2 SNEGSKA (reference sequence). This CDR3 spans 14 amino acids. V was pared by 3 bases and J by 4 bases, with 7 bases of the junction left unmatched. This CDR3 is CSAREHTGGTEAFF. The CDR3 bases are TGCAGTGCTAGGGAGCATACAGGGGGCACTGAAGCTTTCTTT.

The chain is built from TRBV24-1 and TRBJ2-5; D gene ambiguous. Germline V gives CDR1 KGHDR, CDR2 SFDVKD. The germline V and J ends were trimmed by 4 bases and 1 base, with 15 bases remaining between them. This CDR3 is 16 amino acids long. The CDR3 bases are TGTGCCACCAGTGACTCCACTACAGATTTCCAAGAGACCCAGTACTTC. Encoded protein: CATSDSTTDFQETQYF.

This clonotype has just a few counts. The V and J genes are TRBV7-2 and TRBJ1-4; D gene uncertain. The germline V and J ends were trimmed by 10 bases and 4 bases, with 13 bases remaining between them. The CDR3 loop spans 13 amino acids. Germline assignment: CDR1 SGHTA and CDR2 FQGNSA. The CDR3 DNA reads TGTGCCACCTCGGGCGGAATTAATGAAAAACTGTTTTTT. It specifies CATSGGINEKLFF.

This clonotype was detected many times. This chain links TRBV7-3 with TRBJ2-7; the match to TRBD1 covers 7 bases. There are 16 residues in the CDR3. CDR1 and CDR2 from the germline V gene are SGHTA and FQGTGA. Trimming removed 2 bases from V and 7 bases from J; junction bases left unmatched: 14. CDR3 coding DNA: TGTGCCAGCAGCTTAGACGGGACAGCAGGCCTTAGGGAGCAGTACTTC. Translating it yields CASSLDGTAGLREQYF. Full variable domain (rest looked up from reference TRBV7-3 and TRBJ2-7): GAGVSQTPSNKVTEKGKYVELRCDPISGHTALYWYRQSLGQGPEFLIYFQGTGAADDSGLPNDRFFAVRPEGSVSTLKIQRTERGDSAVYLCASSLDGTAGLREQYFGPGTRLTVT.

This clonotype was observed a few times. Here the CDR3 reads CASSLAYRDTAMYEQYF. The CDR3 DNA follows: TGTGCCAGCAGCTTAGCTTACCGGGACACCGCGATGTACGAGCAGTACTTC. The gene calls are TRBV11-2 and TRBJ2-7; TRBD1 is a possible D gene (6 bases). CDR1 is SGHAT, CDR2 FQNNGV, per germline. The CDR3 loop spans 17 amino acids. V was clipped by 1 base and J by 4 bases, with 20 bases between them. The full variable domain, in which reference TRBV11-2 and TRBJ2-7 provide the parts outside the CDR3, is EAGVAQSPRYKIIEKRQSVAFWCNPISGHATLYWYQQILGQGPKLLIQFQNNGVVDDSQLPKDRFSAERLKGVDSTLKIQPAKLEDSAVYLCASSLAYRDTAMYEQYFGPGTRLTVT.

This chain links TRBV19 with TRBJ1-4; D call uncertain. Trimming shortened V by 4 bases and J by 5 bases, and 11 bases separated the two germline ends. The CDR3 runs to 14 residues. The V gene's germline CDR1 is LNHDA and CDR2 SQIVND (reference sequence). CDR3 DNA sequence: TGTGCCAGTAGTAGGGATCCCCGGAATGAAAAACTGTTTTTT. Its translation is CASSRDPRNEKLFF.

The chain combines TRBV7-3 with TRBJ2-5; D not certain. Germline values: CDR1 SGHTA, CDR2 FQGTGA. The CDR3 covers 13 residues. V was cut by 5 bases and J by 7 bases, with 14 bases left in between. The CDR3 DNA reads as TGTGCCAGCAGCGACGCCCTCCACGGGACCCAGTACTTC. Translation: CASSDALHGTQYF.

Notes on this clonotype: A clone one base away is much larger, so this may be a read error. The chain is built from TRBV7-8 and TRBJ2-7; 10 positions match TRBD2. From germline, CDR1 is SGHVS and CDR2 FQNEAQ. The CDR3 extends over 14 amino acids. The trim removed 4 bases at V and 6 bases at J, leaving 6 bases unmatched. CDR3 DNA sequence: TGTGCCAGCAGCTCCTCTAGCGGGAGACTCGAGCAGTACTTC. This gives the protein CASSSSSGRLEQYF.

CDR3 loop: CATSRGENTGELFF. As DNA, the CDR3 is TGTGCCACCTCGAGAGGGGAGAACACCGGGGAGCTGTTTTTT. The rearrangement links TRBV11-2 to TRBJ2-2; perhaps D is TRBD1 or TRBD2 (5 bases each). The length of the CDR3 is 14 residues. Germline values: CDR1 SGHAT, CDR2 FQNNGV. The V gene lost 10 bases and the J gene lost 1 base, with 13 bases spanning the gap.

The genes are TRBV29-1 and TRBJ2-1, with D perhaps matching TRBD1 or TRBD2 (5 bases each). CDR3 size: 11 residues. The germline V gene encodes CDR1 SQVTM and CDR2 ANQGSEA. Trimming pared 8 bases from V and 7 bases from J, leaving 12 bases between. In nucleotides, the CDR3 is TGCAGCCCCTTTTGGGGGAATGAGCAGTTCTTC. This sequence encodes CSPFWGNEQFF.

V gene TRBV7-9 combines with J gene TRBJ2-1; 8 bases are shared with TRBD2. Germline loops: CDR1 SEHNR, CDR2 FQNEAQ (reference sequence). Trimming removed 5 bases from V and 9 bases from J; junction bases left unmatched: 18. The CDR3 totals 17 residues. CDR3: CASSPGHPGTRGGEQFF. The CDR3 DNA sequence: TGTGCCAGCAGCCCCGGACACCCCGGGACTAGGGGGGGTGAGCAGTTCTTC.

The sample holds many counts of this clonotype. The chain joins TRBV5-6 to TRBJ2-1; D remains unclear. The V gene's germline CDR1 is SGHDT and CDR2 YYEEEE. The CDR3 is made up of 15 amino acids. V was shortened by 6 bases and J by 2 bases, with 15 bases between the two germline ends. CDR3 in amino acids: CASTPERMTYNEQFF. CDR3 nucleotides: TGTGCCAGCACCCCCGAAAGAATGACCTACAATGAGCAGTTCTTC.

The chain couples TRBV7-3 to TRBJ2-1, with D maybe TRBD2 (5 bases). The CDR3 extends over 16 amino acids. Germline loops: CDR1 SGHTA, CDR2 FQGTGA. Between the trimmed V and J ends, which lost 1 base and 4 bases, there was a span of 14 bases. In nucleotides, the CDR3 is TGTGCCAGCAGCTTAAGTGCGAGGGAGAAGTACAATGAGCAGTTCTTC. This encodes CASSLSAREKYNEQFF. Together with reference TRBV7-3 and TRBJ2-1, the CDR3 gives the full variable domain: GAGVSQTPSNKVTEKGKYVELRCDPISGHTALYWYRQSLGQGPEFLIYFQGTGAADDSGLPNDRFFAVRPEGSVSTLKIQRTERGDSAVYLCASSLSAREKYNEQFFGPGTRLTVL.

This clonotype was recorded many times. V gene TRBV19 combines with J gene TRBJ2-2, with D possibly being TRBD1 (5 bases). CDR1 is LNHDA and CDR2 is SQIVND in the germline V gene (reference sequence). This CDR3 comprises 17 residues. Trimming removed 3 bases at V and 3 bases at J, with 17 bases between. CDR3 in amino acids: CASSIVPGHGYTGELFF. The CDR3 DNA sequence: TGTGCCAGTAGTATTGTTCCCGGACACGGTTACACCGGGGAGCTGTTTTTT.

This chain uses TRBV9 with TRBJ2-7; TRBD1 is a possible D gene (5 bases). Germline CDR1 is SGDLS and CDR2 is YYNGEE. The CDR3 consists of 14 residues. Trimming removed 0 bases from V and 6 bases from J, with 13 bases in between. CDR3 sequence reads: CASSVAGAGPEQYF. CDR3 DNA sequence: TGTGCCAGCAGCGTAGCTGGTGCAGGGCCCGAGCAGTACTTC.

This clonotype showed up many times. The chain couples TRBV5-1 to TRBJ1-2; D is uncertain. This CDR3 has 13 amino acids. Trimming cost V 1 base and J 8 bases, with 12 bases left between them. Germline CDR1 SGHRS, CDR2 YFSETQ. The CDR3 region is CASSLLGLEGYTF. The DNA of the CDR3 is TGCGCCAGCAGCTTGTTAGGACTAGAAGGCTACACCTTC.

In its sample, this clonotype was seen many times. This chain's CDR3 is CASHPNREDTQYF. DNA for the CDR3: TGTGCCAGCCACCCGAATCGAGAAGATACGCAGTATTTT. The chain joins TRBV12-3 or TRBV12-4 to TRBJ2-3, with D unclear. There are 13 residues in the CDR3. V lost 8 bases and J 5 bases, leaving 14 bases between the germline ends.

This clonotype was seen a handful of times. The chain combines TRBV14 with TRBJ2-3; the D call may be TRBD1 or TRBD2 (5 bases each). Germline V gene lookup returns CDR1 SGHDN and CDR2 FVKESK. The CDR3 totals 16 residues. The V gene lost 3 bases and the J gene lost 0 bases, with 13 bases spanning the gap. CDR3 sequence (DNA): TGTGCCAGCAGCCATGATCCCTGGGACAGCACAGATACGCAGTATTTT. Protein sequence: CASSHDPWDSTDTQYF.

This clonotype was detected many times. The chain combines TRBV20-1 with TRBJ1-2, with D perhaps TRBD1 (6 bases). CDR1 is DFQATT, CDR2 SNEGSKA, per germline (reference sequence). Trimming shortened V by 3 bases and J by 3 bases, and 14 bases separated the two germline ends. The CDR3 sequence is 14 residues long. CDR3 protein: CSARTGRGDYGYTF. CDR3 bases: TGCAGTGCTAGGACAGGTCGGGGGGACTATGGCTACACCTTC.

The table lists this clonotype with many counts. J is TRBJ2-1 and V is TRBV20-1, with TRBD2 matching 12 bases. Germline V gene lookup returns CDR1 DFQATT and CDR2 SNEGSKA (reference sequence). Trimming at V came to 0 bases and at J to 2 bases, leaving 5 bases not matched to a gene. The CDR3 runs to 17 residues. For the CDR3, the DNA is TGCAGTGCTAGAGACGAGACTAGCGGGAGTACCTACAATGAGCAGTTCTTC. It encodes CSARDETSGSTYNEQFF.

This rearrangement joins TRBV5-8 to TRBJ1-3; the D is unclear. V was cut by 2 bases and J by 0 bases, with 12 bases left in between. The CDR3 has 16 amino acids. From germline, CDR1 is SGHTS and CDR2 YDEGEE. The CDR3 protein is CASSFKDVSSGNTIYF. CDR3 in DNA: TGTGCCAGCAGCTTTAAGGACGTGAGCTCTGGAAACACCATATATTTT.

The genes are TRBV27 and TRBJ1-1; D unclear. This CDR3 spans 15 amino acids. Germline loops: CDR1 MNHEY, CDR2 SMNVEV (reference sequence). V was shortened by 2 bases and J by 1 base, with 11 bases between the two germline ends. CDR3 in amino acids: CASSLPGVPNTEAFF. CDR3 DNA sequence: TGTGCCAGCAGTTTACCGGGAGTGCCGAACACTGAAGCTTTCTTT.

The chain employs TRBV6-6 and TRBJ1-5; D uncertain. V was trimmed by 3 bases and J by 7 bases, leaving 7 bases between them. The CDR3 runs to 12 residues. In germline, CDR1 is MNHNY, CDR2 SVGAGI (reference sequence). The chain's CDR3 is CASSYDRQPQHF. The CDR3 coding sequence is TGTGCCAGCAGTTATGATAGGCAGCCCCAGCATTTT.

V usage is TRBV7-8 and J usage is TRBJ2-3, with 7 bases matching TRBD2. Germline V gives CDR1 SGHVS, CDR2 FQNEAQ. The trim removed 0 bases at V and 2 bases at J, leaving 2 bases unmatched. This CDR3 has 15 amino acids. The CDR3 nucleotides are TGTGCCAGCAGCTTAGCCCGGGGGGACACAGATACGCAGTATTTT. This sequence encodes CASSLARGDTDTQYF.

The chain links TRBV19 to TRBJ2-1, with D unclear. The CDR3 sequence is 17 residues long. V gave up 4 bases and J gave up 9 bases, with 25 bases separating them. CDR1 LNHDA and CDR2 SQIVND come from the germline V gene (reference sequence). In nucleotides, the CDR3 is TGTGCCAGTAGTACGGCTGAAAGGGCCGGGTTTTGGTGTGAGCAGTTCTTC. It encodes CASSTAERAGFWCEQFF.